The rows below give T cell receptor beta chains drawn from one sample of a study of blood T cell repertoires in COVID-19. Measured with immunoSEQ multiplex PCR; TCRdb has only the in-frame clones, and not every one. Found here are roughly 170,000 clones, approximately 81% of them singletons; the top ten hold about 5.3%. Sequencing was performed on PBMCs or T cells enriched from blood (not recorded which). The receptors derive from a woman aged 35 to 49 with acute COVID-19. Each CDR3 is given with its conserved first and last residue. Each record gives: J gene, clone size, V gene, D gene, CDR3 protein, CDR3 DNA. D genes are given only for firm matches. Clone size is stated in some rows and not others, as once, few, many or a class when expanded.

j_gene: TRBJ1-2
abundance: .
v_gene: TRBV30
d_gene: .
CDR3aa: CACLPRDTDYGYTF
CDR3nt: TGTGCCTGCCTGCCCCGGGACACCGACTATGGCTACACCTTC

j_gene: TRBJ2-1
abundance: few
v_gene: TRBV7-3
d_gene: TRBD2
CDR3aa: CASSFSGSSGNEQFF
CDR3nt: TGTGCCAGCAGCTTTAGCGGGAGCTCGGGAAATGAGCAGTTCTTC

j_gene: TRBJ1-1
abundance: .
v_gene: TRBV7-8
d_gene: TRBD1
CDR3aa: CASSKSPGTGLNTEAFF
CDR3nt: TGTGCCAGCAGCAAAAGTCCCGGGACAGGTTTGAACACTGAAGCTTTCTTT

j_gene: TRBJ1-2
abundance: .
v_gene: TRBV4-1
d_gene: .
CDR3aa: CASKWDQSGSYTF
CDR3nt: TGCGCCAGCAAGTGGGACCAAAGCGGGAGCTACACCTTC

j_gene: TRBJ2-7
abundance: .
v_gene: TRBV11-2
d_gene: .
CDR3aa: CASSLDRSYEQYF
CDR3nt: TGTGCCAGCAGCTTAGATCGCAGCTACGAGCAGTACTTC

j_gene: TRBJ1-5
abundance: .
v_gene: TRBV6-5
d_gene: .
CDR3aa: CASSPGGYSNQPQHF
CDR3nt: TGTGCCAGCAGTCCGGGGGGGTATAGCAATCAGCCCCAGCATTTT

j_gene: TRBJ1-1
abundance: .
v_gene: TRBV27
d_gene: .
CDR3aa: CASSPLGTFMNTEAFF
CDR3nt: TGTGCCAGCAGTCCACTCGGTACTTTTATGAACACTGAAGCTTTCTTT

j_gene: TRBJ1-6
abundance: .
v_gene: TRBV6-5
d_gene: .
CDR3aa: CASSYSRVAPLHF
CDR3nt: TGTGCCAGCAGTTACTCGAGGGTTGCTCCCCTCCACTTT

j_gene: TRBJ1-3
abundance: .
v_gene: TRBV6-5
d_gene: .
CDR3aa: CASSPHPGSGNTIYF
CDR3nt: TGTGCCAGCAGTCCCCATCCCGGCTCTGGAAACACCATATATTTT

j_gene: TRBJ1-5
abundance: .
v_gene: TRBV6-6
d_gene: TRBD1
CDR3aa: CASSQGAQGQPQHF
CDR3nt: TGTGCCAGCAGTCAGGGGGCGCAGGGTCAGCCCCAGCATTTT

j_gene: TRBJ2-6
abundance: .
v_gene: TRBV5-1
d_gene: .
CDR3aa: CASSLLSGANVLTF
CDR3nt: TGCGCCAGCAGCTTGCTGTCTGGGGCCAACGTCCTGACTTTC

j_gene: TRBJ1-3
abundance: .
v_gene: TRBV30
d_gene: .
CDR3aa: CAWSVPTGSGTGNTIYF
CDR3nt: TGTGCCTGGAGTGTACCCACGGGGTCGGGGACTGGAAACACCATATATTTT

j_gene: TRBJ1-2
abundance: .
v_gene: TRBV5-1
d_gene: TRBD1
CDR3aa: CASSPGQGNYGYTF
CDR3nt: TGCGCCAGCAGCCCTGGACAGGGGAACTATGGCTACACCTTC

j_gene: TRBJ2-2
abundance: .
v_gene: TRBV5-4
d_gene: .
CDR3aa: CASSSQGPNTGELFF
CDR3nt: TGTGCCAGCAGCTCTCAGGGTCCGAACACCGGGGAGCTGTTTTTT

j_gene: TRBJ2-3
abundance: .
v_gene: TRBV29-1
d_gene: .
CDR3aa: CSVRPFTDTQYF
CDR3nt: TGCAGCGTGAGGCCGTTCACAGATACGCAGTATTTT

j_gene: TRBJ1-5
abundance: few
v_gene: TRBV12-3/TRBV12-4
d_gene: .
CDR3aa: CASNSGNQPQHF
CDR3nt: TGTGCCAGCAATTCAGGTAATCAGCCCCAGCATTTT

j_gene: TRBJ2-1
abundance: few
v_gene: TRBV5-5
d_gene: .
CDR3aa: CASSSWGGNEQFF
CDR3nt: TGTGCCAGCAGCTCCTGGGGAGGCAATGAGCAGTTCTTC

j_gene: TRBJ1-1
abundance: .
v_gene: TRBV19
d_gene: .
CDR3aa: CASSIWKGGTTEAFF
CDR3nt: TGTGCCAGTAGTATATGGAAGGGGGGGACCACTGAAGCTTTCTTT

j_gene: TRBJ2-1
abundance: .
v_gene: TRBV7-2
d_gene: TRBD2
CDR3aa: CASSLAGSGRYEQFF
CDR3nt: TGTGCCAGCAGCTTAGCCGGTAGCGGGAGATATGAGCAGTTCTTC

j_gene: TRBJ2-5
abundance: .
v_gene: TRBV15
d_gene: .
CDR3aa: CATSRDGQKQETQYF
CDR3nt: TGTGCCACCAGCAGAGATGGGCAGAAGCAAGAGACCCAGTACTTC

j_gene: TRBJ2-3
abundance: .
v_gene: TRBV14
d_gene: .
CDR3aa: CASSQGSGGDTQYF
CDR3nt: TGTGCCAGCAGCCAAGGGTCCGGGGGAGATACGCAGTATTTT

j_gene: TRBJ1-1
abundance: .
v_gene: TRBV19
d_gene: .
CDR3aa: CASSTLRREGDTEAFF
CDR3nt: TGTGCCAGTAGTACCCTTCGACGGGAAGGAGATACTGAAGCTTTCTTT

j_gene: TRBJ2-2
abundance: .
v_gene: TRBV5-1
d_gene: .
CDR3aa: CASSSGQLEVWELFF
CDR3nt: TGCGCCAGCAGCTCGGGTCAACTAGAAGTCTGGGAGCTGTTTTTT

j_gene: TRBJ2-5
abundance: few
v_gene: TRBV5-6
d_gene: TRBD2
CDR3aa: CASRLYAGDRETQYF
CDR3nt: TGTGCCAGCCGACTTTATGCGGGAGACCGGGAGACCCAGTACTTC

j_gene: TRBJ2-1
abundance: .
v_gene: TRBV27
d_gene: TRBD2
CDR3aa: CASSLKALAGAYNEQFF
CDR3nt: TGTGCCAGCAGTTTAAAGGCGCTAGCGGGAGCCTACAATGAGCAGTTCTTC

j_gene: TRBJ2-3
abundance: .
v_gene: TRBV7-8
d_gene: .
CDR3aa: CASSLDREITDTQYF
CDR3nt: TGTGCCAGCAGCTTAGATCGGGAAATCACAGATACGCAGTATTTT

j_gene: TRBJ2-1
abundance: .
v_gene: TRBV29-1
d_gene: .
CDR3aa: CSVGQNSYNEQFF
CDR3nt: TGCAGCGTTGGGCAAAACTCCTACAATGAGCAGTTCTTC

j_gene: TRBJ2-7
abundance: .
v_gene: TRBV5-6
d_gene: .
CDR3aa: CASSYRVRNEQYF
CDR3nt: TGTGCCAGCAGCTACAGGGTAAGGAACGAGCAGTACTTC

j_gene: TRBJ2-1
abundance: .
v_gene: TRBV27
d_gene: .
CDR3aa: CASSLFPGNEQFF
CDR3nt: TGTGCCAGCAGTTTATTCCCCGGCAATGAGCAGTTCTTC

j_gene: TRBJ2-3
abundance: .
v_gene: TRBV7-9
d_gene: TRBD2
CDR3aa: CASSLPTSGTDTQYF
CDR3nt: TGTGCCAGCAGCTTACCGACTAGCGGCACAGATACGCAGTATTTT

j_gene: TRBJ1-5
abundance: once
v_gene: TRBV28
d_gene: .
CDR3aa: CASWEPGRSNQPQHF
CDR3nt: TGTGCCAGCTGGGAGCCGGGTCGTAGCAATCAGCCCCAGCATTTT

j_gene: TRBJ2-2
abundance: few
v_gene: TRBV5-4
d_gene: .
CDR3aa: CASSPGASGTGELFF
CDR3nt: TGTGCCAGCAGCCCGGGGGCTAGCGGCACCGGGGAGCTGTTTTTT

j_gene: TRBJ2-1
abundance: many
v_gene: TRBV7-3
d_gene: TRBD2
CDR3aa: CASSLASGGSNEQFF
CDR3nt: TGTGCCAGCAGCTTGGCTAGCGGGGGTAGCAATGAGCAGTTCTTC

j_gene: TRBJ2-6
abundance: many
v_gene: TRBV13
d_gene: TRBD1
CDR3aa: CASSSGTGDSGANVLTF
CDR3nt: TGTGCCAGCAGCTCAGGGACAGGAGACTCTGGGGCCAACGTCCTGACTTTC

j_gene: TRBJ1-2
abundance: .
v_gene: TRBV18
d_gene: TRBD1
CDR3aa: CASSPGQDTYGYTF
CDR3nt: TGTGCCAGCTCGCCTGGACAGGATACCTATGGCTACACCTTC

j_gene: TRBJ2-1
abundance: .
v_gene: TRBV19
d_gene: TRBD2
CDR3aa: CASSMPSSGRVEQFF
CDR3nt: TGTGCCAGTAGTATGCCGTCTAGCGGGAGGGTCGAGCAGTTCTTC

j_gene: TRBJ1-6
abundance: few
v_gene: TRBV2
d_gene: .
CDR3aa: CASRPQGSYNSPLHF
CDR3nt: TGTGCCAGCAGGCCGCAGGGTTCCTATAATTCACCCCTCCACTTT

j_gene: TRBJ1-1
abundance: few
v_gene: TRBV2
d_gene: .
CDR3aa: CASILTGNTEAFF
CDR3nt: TGTGCCAGCATTTTGACAGGGAACACTGAAGCTTTCTTT

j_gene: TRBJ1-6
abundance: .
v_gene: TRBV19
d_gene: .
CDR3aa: CASNAGGHSYNSPLHF
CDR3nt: TGTGCCAGTAACGCGGGGGGCCACTCCTATAATTCACCCCTCCACTTT

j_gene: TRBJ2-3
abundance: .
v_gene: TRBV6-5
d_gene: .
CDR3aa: CASRASGVRSDTQYF
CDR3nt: TGTGCCAGCAGAGCGTCCGGGGTTCGATCAGATACGCAGTATTTT

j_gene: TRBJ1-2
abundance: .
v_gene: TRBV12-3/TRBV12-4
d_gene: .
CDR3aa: CASSRTVAYGYTF
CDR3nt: TGTGCCAGCAGTCGGACAGTGGCCTATGGCTACACCTTC